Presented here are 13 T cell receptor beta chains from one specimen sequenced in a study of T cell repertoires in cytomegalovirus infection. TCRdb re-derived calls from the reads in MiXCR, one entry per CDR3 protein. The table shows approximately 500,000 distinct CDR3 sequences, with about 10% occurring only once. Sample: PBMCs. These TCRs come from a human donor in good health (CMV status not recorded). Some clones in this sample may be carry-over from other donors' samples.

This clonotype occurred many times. The CDR3 DNA reads TGCAGCGTTGAAGTGGGACAGAACACTGAAGCTTTCTTT. Protein sequence: CSVEVGQNTEAFF. The chain uses TRBV29-1 and TRBJ1-1, with a possible D match to TRBD1 (6 bases). Trimming left V 1 base short and J 1 base short, with 7 bases between. This CDR3 region has 13 residues. Germline V gives CDR1 SQVTM, CDR2 ANQGSEA.

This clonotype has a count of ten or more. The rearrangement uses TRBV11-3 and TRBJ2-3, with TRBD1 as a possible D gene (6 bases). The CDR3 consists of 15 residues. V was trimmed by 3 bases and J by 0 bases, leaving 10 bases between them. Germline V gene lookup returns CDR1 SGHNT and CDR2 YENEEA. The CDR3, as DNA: TGTGCCAGCAGCTTCACAGGGTCGAGCACAGATACGCAGTATTTT. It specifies CASSFTGSSTDTQYF.

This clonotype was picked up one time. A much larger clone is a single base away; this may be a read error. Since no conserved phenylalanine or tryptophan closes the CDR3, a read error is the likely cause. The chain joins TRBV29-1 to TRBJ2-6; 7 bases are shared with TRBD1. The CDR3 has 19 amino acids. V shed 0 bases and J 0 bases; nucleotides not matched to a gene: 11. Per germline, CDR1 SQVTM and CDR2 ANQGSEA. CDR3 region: CSVEDSRTGRYSGANVLTS. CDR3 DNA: TGCAGCGTTGAAGATTCCCGGACAGGTCGTTACTCTGGGGCCAACGTCCTGACTTCC.

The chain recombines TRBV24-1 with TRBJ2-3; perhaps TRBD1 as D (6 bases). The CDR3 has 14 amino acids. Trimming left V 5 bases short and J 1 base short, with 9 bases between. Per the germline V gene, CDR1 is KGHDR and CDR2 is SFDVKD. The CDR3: CATSVPGGTDTQYF. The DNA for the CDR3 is TGTGCCACCAGTGTACCAGGGGGCACAGATACGCAGTATTTT.

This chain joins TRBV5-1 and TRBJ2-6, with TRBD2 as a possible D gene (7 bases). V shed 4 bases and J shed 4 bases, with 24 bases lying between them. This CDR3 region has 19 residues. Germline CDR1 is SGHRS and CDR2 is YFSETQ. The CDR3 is CASSGGAGGSLSGANVLTF. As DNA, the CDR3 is TGCGCCAGCAGCGGGGGGGCTGGCGGGAGCCTGTCCGGGGCCAACGTCCTGACTTTC.

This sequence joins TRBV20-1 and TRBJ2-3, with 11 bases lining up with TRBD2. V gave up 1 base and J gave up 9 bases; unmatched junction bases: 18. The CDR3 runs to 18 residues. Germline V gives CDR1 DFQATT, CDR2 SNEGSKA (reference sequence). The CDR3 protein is CSARAGPRLAGISETQYF. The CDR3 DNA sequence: TGCAGTGCTAGAGCTGGACCACGACTAGCGGGAATAAGTGAGACGCAGTATTTT.

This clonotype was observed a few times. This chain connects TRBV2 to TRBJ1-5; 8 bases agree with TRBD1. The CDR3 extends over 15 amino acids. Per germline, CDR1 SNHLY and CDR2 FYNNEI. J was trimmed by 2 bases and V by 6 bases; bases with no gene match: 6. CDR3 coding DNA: TGTGCCAGCAGGGCGAAGACAGGGGGCAATCAGCCCCAGCATTTT. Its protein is CASRAKTGGNQPQHF.

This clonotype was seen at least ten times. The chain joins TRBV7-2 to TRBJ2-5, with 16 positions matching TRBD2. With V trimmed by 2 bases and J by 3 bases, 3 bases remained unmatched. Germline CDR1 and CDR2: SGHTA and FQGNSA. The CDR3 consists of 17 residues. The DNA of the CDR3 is TGTGCCAGCAGCTTAATGGGACTAGCGGGGGGGAAAGAGACCCAGTACTTC. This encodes CASSLMGLAGGKETQYF.

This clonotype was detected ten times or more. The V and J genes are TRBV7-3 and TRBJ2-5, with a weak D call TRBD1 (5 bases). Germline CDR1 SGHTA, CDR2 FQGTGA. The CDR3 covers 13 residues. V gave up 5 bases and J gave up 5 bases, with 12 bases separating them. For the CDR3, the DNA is TGTGCCAGCAGCCCCCAGGGTGTGGAGACCCAGTACTTC. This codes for CASSPQGVETQYF. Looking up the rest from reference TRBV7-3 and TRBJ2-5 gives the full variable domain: GAGVSQTPSNKVTEKGKYVELRCDPISGHTALYWYRQSLGQGPEFLIYFQGTGAADDSGLPNDRFFAVRPEGSVSTLKIQRTERGDSAVYLCASSPQGVETQYFGPGTRLLVL.

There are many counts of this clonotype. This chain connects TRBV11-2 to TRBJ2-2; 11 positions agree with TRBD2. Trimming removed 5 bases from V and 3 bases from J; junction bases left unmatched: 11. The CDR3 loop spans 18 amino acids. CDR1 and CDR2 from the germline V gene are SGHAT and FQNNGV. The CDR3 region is CASSPRGSGRDYTGELFF. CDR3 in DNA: TGTGCCAGCAGCCCCCGAGGTAGCGGGAGGGATTACACCGGGGAGCTGTTTTTT. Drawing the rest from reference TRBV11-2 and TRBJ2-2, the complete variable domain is EAGVAQSPRYKIIEKRQSVAFWCNPISGHATLYWYQQILGQGPKLLIQFQNNGVVDDSQLPKDRFSAERLKGVDSTLKIQPAKLEDSAVYLCASSPRGSGRDYTGELFFGEGSRLTVL.

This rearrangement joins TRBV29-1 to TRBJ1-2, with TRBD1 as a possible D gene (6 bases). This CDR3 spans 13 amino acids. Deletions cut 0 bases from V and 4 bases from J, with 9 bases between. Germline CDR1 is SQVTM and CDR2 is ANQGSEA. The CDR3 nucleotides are TGCAGCGTTGAAGACAGGGGTATCTATGGCTACACCTTC. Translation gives CSVEDRGIYGYTF.

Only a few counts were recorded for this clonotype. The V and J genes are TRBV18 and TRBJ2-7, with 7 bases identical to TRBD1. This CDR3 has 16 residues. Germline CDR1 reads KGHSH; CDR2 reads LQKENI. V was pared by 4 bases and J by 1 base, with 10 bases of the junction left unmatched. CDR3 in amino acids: CASSLQGQIASYEQYF. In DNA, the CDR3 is TGTGCCAGCTCACTCCAGGGACAGATTGCTTCCTACGAGCAGTACTTC. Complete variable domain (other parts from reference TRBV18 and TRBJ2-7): NAGVMQNPRHLVRRRGQEARLRCSPMKGHSHVYWYRQLPEEGLKFMVYLQKENIIDESGMPKERFSAEFPKEGPSILRIQQVVRGDSAAYFCASSLQGQIASYEQYFGPGTRLTVT.

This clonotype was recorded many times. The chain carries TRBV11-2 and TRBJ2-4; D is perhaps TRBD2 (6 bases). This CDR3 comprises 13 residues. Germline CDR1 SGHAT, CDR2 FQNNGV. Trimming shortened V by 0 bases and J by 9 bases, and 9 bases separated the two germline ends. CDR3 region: CASSLEPGGIQYF. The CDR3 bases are TGTGCCAGCAGCTTAGAGCCCGGGGGCATTCAGTACTTC.